This TCR beta chain was sequenced during a study of cytomegalovirus exposure and HLA in healthy donors. Study outcomes and limitations: Immune exposure data for these donors was limited to CMV serostatus.

Vbeta (60) and Jbeta (13) primers were used in the PCR. The method was immunoSEQ multiplex PCR; TCRdb's version includes in-frame clones alone and lacks a portion of them. This table holds about 190,000 clones, about 89% found once. To note about this clone: What it binds is unknown.

Specimen: PBMCs. The TCR sequence derives from a man aged 25-45 years in good health and CMV-seronegative.

The CDR3 loop is CASSLKQGFYEQYF. The CDR3 bases are TGTGCCAGCAGCTTAAAACAGGGATTCTACGAGCAGTACTTC. This chain uses TRBV7-9 with TRBJ2-5; tentatively, D is TRBD1 (6 bases). The last part of the DNA fits TRBJ2-7 better; the J call may be wrong. Germline CDR1 reads SEHNR; CDR2 reads FQNEAQ (reference sequence). The CDR3 has 14 amino acids.